The rows below give T cell receptor beta chains drawn from one sample of a study of T cell responses to AZD1222 COVID-19 vaccine. TCRdb's table, derived via immunoSEQ multiplex PCR, lists solely in-frame clones and lacks some. The repertoire holds 120,000 or so clones, roughly 87% seen once, with around a tenth in the top ten. The sample here was peripheral blood, taken on day 0 of AZD1222 vaccination. These receptor sequences come from an adult in good health. Each CDR3 is given with its conserved first and last residue. The D gene is left open where the match is weak. Size is stated for part of the rows, as once, few or many counts, or as a class when the clone is expanded.

V: TRBV11-2; size: once; J: TRBJ1-1; D: NA; CDR3: CASSSIRGNYMNTEAFF; DNA: TGTGCCAGCAGCTCCATCCGGGGGAATTACATGAACACTGAAGCTTTCTTT
V: TRBV5-1; size: once; J: TRBJ2-7; D: NA; CDR3: CASSLDTSSYEQYF; DNA: TGCGCCAGCAGCTTGGACACTAGCTCCTACGAGCAGTACTTC
V: TRBV11-2; size: NA; J: TRBJ1-2; D: NA; CDR3: CASSSLRISGYTF; DNA: TGTGCCAGCAGCTCGTTAAGAATCTCTGGCTACACCTTC
V: TRBV6-6; size: NA; J: TRBJ1-5; D: TRBD1; CDR3: CASSPRDRGGDNQPQHF; DNA: TGTGCCAGCAGTCCCCGGGACAGGGGCGGCGACAATCAGCCCCAGCATTTT
V: TRBV3-1/TRBV3-2; size: few; J: TRBJ1-1; D: NA; CDR3: CASSQLSGATEAFF; DNA: TGTGCCAGCAGCCAACTTTCAGGGGCCACTGAAGCTTTCTTT
V: TRBV2; size: NA; J: TRBJ1-4; D: TRBD1; CDR3: CATGQGNEKLFF; DNA: TGTGCCACAGGACAGGGGAATGAAAAACTGTTTTTT
V: TRBV10-3; size: NA; J: TRBJ2-1; D: TRBD2; CDR3: CAISEVSGGTLSNEQFF; DNA: TGTGCCATCAGTGAGGTTAGCGGGGGAACCCTAAGCAATGAGCAGTTCTTC
V: TRBV19; size: NA; J: TRBJ1-2; D: TRBD1; CDR3: CASSIVGQGTNYGYTF; DNA: TGTGCCAGTAGTATAGTAGGACAGGGTACGAACTATGGCTACACCTTC
V: TRBV6-6; size: few; J: TRBJ2-3; D: NA; CDR3: CASSYGGGTDTQYF; DNA: TGTGCCAGCAGTTACGGTGGGGGCACAGATACGCAGTATTTT
V: TRBV7-8; size: NA; J: TRBJ1-2; D: NA; CDR3: CASGPGHRYGYTF; DNA: TGTGCCAGCGGCCCGGGACACCGCTATGGCTACACCTTC
V: TRBV28; size: NA; J: TRBJ1-5; D: TRBD1; CDR3: CASSFRDRGLGGQPQHF; DNA: TGTGCCAGCAGTTTCCGGGACAGAGGATTGGGAGGACAGCCCCAGCATTTT
V: TRBV18; size: few; J: TRBJ2-7; D: TRBD2; CDR3: CASSPPVRGSSGEQYF; DNA: TGTGCCAGCTCACCTCCAGTCCGCGGGAGTTCGGGGGAGCAGTACTTC
V: TRBV29-1; size: NA; J: TRBJ1-1; D: NA; CDR3: CSVGTANTEAFF; DNA: TGCAGCGTGGGGACGGCGAACACTGAAGCTTTCTTT
V: TRBV18; size: NA; J: TRBJ2-5; D: NA; CDR3: CASSPRQGQETQYF; DNA: TGTGCCAGCTCACCACGGCAGGGGCAAGAGACCCAGTACTTC
V: TRBV19; size: NA; J: TRBJ1-1; D: NA; CDR3: CASSIGGGRKNTEAFF; DNA: TGTGCCAGTAGTATAGGCGGGGGACGGAAGAACACTGAAGCTTTCTTT
V: TRBV7-9; size: once; J: TRBJ2-5; D: TRBD2; CDR3: CASSSLLAGGRGTQYF; DNA: TGTGCCAGCAGCTCCCTACTAGCGGGGGGGCGGGGGACCCAGTACTTC
V: TRBV9; size: NA; J: TRBJ1-2; D: TRBD1; CDR3: CASSVVRDSNYGYTF; DNA: TGTGCCAGCAGCGTAGTGAGGGACAGTAACTATGGCTACACCTTC
V: TRBV7-9; size: NA; J: TRBJ1-6; D: NA; CDR3: CASSSWENSPLHF; DNA: TGTGCCAGCAGCTCTTGGGAAAATTCACCCCTCCACTTT